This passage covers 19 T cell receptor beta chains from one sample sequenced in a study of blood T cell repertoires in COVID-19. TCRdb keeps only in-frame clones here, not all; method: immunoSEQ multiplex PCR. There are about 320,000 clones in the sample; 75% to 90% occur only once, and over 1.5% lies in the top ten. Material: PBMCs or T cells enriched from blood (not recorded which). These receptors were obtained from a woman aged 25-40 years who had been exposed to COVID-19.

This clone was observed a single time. CDR3 DNA: TGTGCCAGTTCCCTAGCTTCCACAGATACGCAGTATTTT. As protein: CASSLASTDTQYF. This chain links TRBV7-9 with TRBJ2-3; D perhaps matches TRBD2 (5 bases). The V gene lost 9 bases and the J gene lost 2 bases, with 12 bases spanning the gap. The CDR3 has 13 residues. Germline values: CDR1 SEHNR, CDR2 FQNEAQ (reference sequence).

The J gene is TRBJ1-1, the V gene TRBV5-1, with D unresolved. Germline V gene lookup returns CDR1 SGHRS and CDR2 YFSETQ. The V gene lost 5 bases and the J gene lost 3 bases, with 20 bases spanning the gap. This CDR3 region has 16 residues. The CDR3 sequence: CASRKGDLILDTEAFF. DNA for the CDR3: TGCGCCAGCAGGAAGGGAGATCTAATTTTGGACACTGAAGCTTTCTTT.

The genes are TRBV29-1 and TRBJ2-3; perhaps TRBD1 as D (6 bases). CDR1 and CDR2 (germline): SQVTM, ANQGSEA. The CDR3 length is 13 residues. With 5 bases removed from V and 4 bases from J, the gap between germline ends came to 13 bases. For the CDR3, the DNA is TGCAGCGTTAGGACAGCTTTGGCAGATACGCAGTATTTT. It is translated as CSVRTALADTQYF.

The CDR3 sequence is CASSQFAGGNIQYF. CDR3 DNA: TGCGCCAGCAGCCAATTCGCAGGTGGAAACATTCAGTACTTC. V usage is TRBV4-1 and J usage is TRBJ2-4; D call uncertain. Germline V gene lookup returns CDR1 MGHRA and CDR2 YSYEKL. Trimming left V 2 bases short and J 6 bases short, with 11 bases between. CDR3 size: 14 residues.

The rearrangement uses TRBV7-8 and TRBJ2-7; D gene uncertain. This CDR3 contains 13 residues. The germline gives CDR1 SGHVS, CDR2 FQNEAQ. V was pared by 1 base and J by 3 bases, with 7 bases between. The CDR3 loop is CASSLGRDYEQYF. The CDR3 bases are TGTGCCAGCAGCTTAGGTCGAGACTACGAGCAGTACTTC.

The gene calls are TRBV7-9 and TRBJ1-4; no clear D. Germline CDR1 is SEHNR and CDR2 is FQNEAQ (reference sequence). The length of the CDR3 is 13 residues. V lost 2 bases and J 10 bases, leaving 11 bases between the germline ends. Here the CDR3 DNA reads TGTGCCAGCAGCTTATCTACGCGTCCAAAACTGTTTTTT. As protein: CASSLSTRPKLFF.

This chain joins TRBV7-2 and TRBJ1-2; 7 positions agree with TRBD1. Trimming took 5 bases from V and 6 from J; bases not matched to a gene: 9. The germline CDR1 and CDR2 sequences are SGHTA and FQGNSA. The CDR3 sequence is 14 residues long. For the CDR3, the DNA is TGTGCCAGCAGCAGTCCGCAGGGGGACAATGGCTACACCTTC. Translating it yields CASSSPQGDNGYTF.

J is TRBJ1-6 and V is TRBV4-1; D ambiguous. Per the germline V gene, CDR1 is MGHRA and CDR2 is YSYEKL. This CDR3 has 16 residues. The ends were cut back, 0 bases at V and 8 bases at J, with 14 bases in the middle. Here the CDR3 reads CASSQERADYHSPLHF. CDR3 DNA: TGCGCCAGCAGCCAAGAAAGGGCAGACTACCATTCACCCCTCCACTTT.

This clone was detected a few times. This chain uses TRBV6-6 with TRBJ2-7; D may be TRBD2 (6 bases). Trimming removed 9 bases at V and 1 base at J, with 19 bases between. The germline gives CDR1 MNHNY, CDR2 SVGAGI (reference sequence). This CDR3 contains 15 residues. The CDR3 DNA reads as TGTGCCAGTAACGACGTAGGGACTCCGTCCTACGAGCAGTACTTC. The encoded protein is CASNDVGTPSYEQYF.

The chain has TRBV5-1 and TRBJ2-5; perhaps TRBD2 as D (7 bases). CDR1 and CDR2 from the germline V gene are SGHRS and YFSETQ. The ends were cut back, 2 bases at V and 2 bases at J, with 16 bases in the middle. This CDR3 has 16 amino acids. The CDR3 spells CASSLSGGAGQETQYF. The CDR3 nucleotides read TGCGCCAGCAGCTTATCGGGGGGCGCGGGGCAAGAGACCCAGTACTTC.

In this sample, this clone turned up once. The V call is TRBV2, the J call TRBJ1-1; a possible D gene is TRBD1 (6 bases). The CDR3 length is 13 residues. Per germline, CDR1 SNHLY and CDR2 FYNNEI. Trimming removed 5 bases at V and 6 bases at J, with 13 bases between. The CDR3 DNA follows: TGTGCCAGCAGTAACCGGGACAACTCTGAAGCTTTCTTT. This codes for CASSNRDNSEAFF.

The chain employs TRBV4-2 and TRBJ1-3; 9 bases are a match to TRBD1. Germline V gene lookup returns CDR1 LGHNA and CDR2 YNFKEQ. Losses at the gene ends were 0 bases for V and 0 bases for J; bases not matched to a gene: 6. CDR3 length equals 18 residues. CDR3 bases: TGTGCCAGCAGCCAAGATCGCGGGACAGGGCACTCTGGAAACACCATATATTTT. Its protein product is CASSQDRGTGHSGNTIYF.

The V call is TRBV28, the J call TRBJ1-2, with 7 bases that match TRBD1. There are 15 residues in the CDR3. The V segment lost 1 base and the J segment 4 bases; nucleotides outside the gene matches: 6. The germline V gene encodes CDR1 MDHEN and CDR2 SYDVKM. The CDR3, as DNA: TGTGCCAGCAGTTTATTGACAGGGTCGGCCTATGGCTACACCTTC. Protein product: CASSLLTGSAYGYTF.

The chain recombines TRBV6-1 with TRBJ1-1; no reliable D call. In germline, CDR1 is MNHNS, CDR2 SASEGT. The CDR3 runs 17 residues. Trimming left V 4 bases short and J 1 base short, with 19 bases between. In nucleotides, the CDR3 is TGTGCCAGCAGTGCCCAAATGGTCGGGGTGGGGAACACTGAAGCTTTCTTT. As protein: CASSAQMVGVGNTEAFF.

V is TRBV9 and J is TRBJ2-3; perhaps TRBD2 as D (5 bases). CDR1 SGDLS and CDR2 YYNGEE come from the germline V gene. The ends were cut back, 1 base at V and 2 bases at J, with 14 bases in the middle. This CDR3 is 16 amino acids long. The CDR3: CASSVLASRNTDTQYF. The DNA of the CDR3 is TGTGCCAGCAGCGTATTGGCTAGCAGGAACACAGATACGCAGTATTTT.

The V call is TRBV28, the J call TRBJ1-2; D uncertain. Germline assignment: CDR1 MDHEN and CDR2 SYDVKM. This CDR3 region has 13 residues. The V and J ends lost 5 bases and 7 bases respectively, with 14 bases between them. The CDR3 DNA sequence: TGTGCCAGCAGTCCCCCGAAGGCGGCTGGCTACACCTTC. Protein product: CASSPPKAAGYTF.

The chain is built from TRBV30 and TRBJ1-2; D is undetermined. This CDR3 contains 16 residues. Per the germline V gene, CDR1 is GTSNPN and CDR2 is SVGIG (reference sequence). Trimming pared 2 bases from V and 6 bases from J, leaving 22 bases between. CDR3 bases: TGTGCCTGGAGTACGACGCAAGTGGAGAAACGGCATGGCTACACCTTC. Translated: CAWSTTQVEKRHGYTF.

CDR3 protein: CASSLAGSIILREQYF. CDR3 in DNA: TGCGCCAGCAGCTTAGCCGGGAGTATTATATTGAGGGAGCAGTACTTC. The J gene is TRBJ2-7, the V gene TRBV5-1; TRBD2 is a possible D gene (6 bases). The germline V gene has CDR1 SGHRS and CDR2 YFSETQ. The CDR3 loop spans 16 amino acids. Trimming took off 2 bases at V and 7 bases at J, with 22 bases between the two ends.

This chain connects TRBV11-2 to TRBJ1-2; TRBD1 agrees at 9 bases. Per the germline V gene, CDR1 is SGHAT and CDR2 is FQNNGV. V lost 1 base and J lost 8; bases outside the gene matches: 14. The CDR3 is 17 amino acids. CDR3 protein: CASSLAHEKTGGGGYTF. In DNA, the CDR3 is TGTGCCAGCAGCTTAGCCCATGAAAAAACAGGGGGCGGCGGCTACACCTTC.